This TCR beta chain originates from a study of blood T cell repertoires in COVID-19. As for the study in general: COVID-19 samples from acute and convalescent phases originated in the United States, Italy and Spain. T cells, B-cell-depleted T cells, or PBMCs supplied cDNA or gDNA.

In the authors' methods: Amplifying reference gene primers gave estimates of nucleated cell counts. Libraries were prepared by immunoSEQ multiplex PCR; TCRdb keeps only in-frame clonotypes and omits some of them. Clone size and the V and J calls come from that table; the DNA yielded D and trimming. The data hold 200,000 to 250,000 clones, with 70% to 90% observed a single time. CDR1 is SGHKS, CDR2 YYEKEE, per germline (reference sequence). This CDR3 is 15 amino acids long. V gave up 0 bases and J gave up 2 bases, with 8 bases separating them. The receptor comes from a man in his thirties or forties who had recovered from COVID-19. The chain recombines TRBV5-5 with TRBJ2-2; maybe TRBD1 (6 bases). Material for sequencing was PBMCs or T cells enriched from blood (not recorded which). The CDR3 protein is CASSLGGLNTGELFF. The CDR3 DNA reads as TGTGCCAGCAGCTTGGGGGGGCTTAACACCGGGGAGCTGTTTTTT.